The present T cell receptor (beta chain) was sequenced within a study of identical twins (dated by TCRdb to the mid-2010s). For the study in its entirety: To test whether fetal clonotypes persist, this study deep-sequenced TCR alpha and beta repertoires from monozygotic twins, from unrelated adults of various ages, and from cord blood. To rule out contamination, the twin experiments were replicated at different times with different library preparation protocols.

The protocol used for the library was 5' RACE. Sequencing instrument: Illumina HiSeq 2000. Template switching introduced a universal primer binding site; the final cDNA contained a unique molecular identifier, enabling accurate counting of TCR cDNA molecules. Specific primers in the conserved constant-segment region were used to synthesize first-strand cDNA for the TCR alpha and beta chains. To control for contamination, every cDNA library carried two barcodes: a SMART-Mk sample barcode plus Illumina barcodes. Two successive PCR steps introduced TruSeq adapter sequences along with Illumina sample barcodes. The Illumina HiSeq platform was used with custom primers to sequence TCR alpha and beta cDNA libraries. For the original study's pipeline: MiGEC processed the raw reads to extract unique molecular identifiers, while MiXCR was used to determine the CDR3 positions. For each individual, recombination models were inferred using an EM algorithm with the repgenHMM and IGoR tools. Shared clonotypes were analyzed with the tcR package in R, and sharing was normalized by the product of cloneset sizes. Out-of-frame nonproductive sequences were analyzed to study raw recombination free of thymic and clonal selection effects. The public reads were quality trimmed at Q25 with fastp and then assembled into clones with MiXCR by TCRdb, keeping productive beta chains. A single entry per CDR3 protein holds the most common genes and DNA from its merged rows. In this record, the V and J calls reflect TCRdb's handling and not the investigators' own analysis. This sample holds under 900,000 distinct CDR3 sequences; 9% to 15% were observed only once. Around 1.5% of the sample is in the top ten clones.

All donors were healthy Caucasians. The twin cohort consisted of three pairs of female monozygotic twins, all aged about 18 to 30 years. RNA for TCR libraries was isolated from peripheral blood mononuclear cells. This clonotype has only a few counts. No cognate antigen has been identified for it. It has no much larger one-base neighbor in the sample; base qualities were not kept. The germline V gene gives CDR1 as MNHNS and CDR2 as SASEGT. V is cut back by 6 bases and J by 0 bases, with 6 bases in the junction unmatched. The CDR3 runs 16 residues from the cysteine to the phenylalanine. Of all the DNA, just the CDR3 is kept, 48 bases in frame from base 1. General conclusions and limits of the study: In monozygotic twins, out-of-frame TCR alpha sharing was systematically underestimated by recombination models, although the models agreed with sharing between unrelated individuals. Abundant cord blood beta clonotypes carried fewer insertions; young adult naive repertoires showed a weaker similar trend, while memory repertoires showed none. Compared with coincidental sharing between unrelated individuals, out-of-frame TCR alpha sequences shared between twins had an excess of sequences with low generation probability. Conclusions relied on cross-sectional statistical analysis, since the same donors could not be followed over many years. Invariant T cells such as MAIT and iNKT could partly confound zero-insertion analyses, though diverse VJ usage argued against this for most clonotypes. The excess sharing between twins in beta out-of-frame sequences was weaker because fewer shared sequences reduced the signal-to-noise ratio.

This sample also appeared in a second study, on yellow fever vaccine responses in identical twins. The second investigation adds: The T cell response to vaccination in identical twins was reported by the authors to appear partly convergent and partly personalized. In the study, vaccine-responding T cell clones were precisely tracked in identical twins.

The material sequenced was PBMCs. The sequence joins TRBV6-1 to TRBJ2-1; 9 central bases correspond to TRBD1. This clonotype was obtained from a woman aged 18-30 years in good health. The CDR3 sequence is CASSRTGVGSYNEQFF. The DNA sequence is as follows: TGTGCCAGCAGCCGGACAGGGGTCGGCTCCTACAATGAGCAGTTCTTC.